This T cell receptor beta chain was obtained from a study of Ad26.COV2.S vaccination and SARS-CoV-2 variants. The sample's treatment: roughly 18 received Ad26.COV2.S at low or high dose, single or two shots; several received placebo; per-sample allocation not given. Day 63 following the first vaccine or placebo injection was when the samples were taken. The study, taken as a whole, reports: Measurement of non-spike TCR breadth gave similar results in vaccine and placebo recipients.

The V gene lost 2 bases and the J gene lost 1 base, with 9 bases spanning the gap. From germline, CDR1 is SGHRS and CDR2 YFSETQ. This CDR3 region has 14 residues. On this clone: Its antigen is not identified.

Some clones are missing from TCRdb's copy, which holds only in-frame ones; the method was immunoSEQ multiplex PCR. The sample holds approximately 300,000 clones, 70% to 90% seen once. V is TRBV5-1 and J is TRBJ2-5; perhaps TRBD2 as D (5 bases). The sample was peripheral blood, taken in a trial of Ad26.COV2.S vaccine versus placebo. The sequence was obtained from a person aged 18-60 years who received the Ad26.COV2.S COVID-19 vaccine or a placebo. CDR3 amino acids: CASSFRGPQETQYF. The CDR3 DNA reads as TGCGCCAGCAGCTTTCGGGGTCCCCAAGAGACCCAGTACTTC.